This entry describes one T cell receptor beta chain. No antigen is known for it. The record originates from a study of cytomegalovirus exposure and HLA in healthy donors. Study-wide points: One cluster of highly shared sequence variants probably arose as a sequencing artifact. High specificity and sensitivity for cytomegalovirus status were reported for the classifier. In a later analysis, at a false discovery rate of 0.05, under 20,000 TCR beta sequences were associated with HLA alleles. A later analysis linked a missense variant in DCLRE1C to the trimming of TCR beta V and J genes.

Both 60 Vbeta primers and 13 Jbeta primers went into the PCR. This table comes from immunoSEQ multiplex PCR, and its TCRdb copy is limited to in-frame clones, with some not included. The profile shows roughly 130,000 clones, around 74% of them singletons. The V gene's germline CDR1 is MDHEN and CDR2 SYDVKM. This CDR3 contains 14 residues. V lost 3 bases and J 1 base, leaving 9 bases between the germline ends. The sequenced sample consisted of PBMCs. The receptor was isolated from a man aged 18 to 30 in good health and CMV-seropositive. The chain recombines TRBV28 with TRBJ1-1, with D unresolved. CDR3 bases: TGTGCCAGCAGTTTCCGTACTAGGAACACTGAAGCTTTCTTT. Translation gives CASSFRTRNTEAFF.